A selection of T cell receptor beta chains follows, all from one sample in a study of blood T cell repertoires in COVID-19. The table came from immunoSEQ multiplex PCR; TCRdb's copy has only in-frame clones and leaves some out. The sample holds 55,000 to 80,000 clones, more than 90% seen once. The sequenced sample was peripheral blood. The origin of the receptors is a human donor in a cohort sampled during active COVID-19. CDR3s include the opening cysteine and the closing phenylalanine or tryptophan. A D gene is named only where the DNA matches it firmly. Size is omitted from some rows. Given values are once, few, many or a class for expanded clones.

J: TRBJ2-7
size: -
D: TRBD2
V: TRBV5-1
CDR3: CASSSTGTSGYEQYF
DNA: TGCGCCAGCAGCAGTACCGGGACTAGCGGGTACGAGCAGTACTTC

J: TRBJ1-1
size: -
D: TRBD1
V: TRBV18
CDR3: CASSPSPGTVMGTEAFF
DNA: TGTGCCAGCTCACCAAGTCCCGGGACAGTGATGGGGACTGAAGCTTTCTTT

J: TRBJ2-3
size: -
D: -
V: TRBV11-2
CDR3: CASSSAGGTDTQYF
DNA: TGTGCCAGCAGCTCGGCCGGGGGCACAGATACGCAGTATTTT

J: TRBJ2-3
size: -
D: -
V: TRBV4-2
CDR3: CASSQAYGTDTQYF
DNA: TGTGCCAGCAGCCAAGCATACGGGACAGATACGCAGTATTTT

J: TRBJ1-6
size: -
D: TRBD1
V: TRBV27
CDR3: CASSLAQGAGSPLHF
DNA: TGTGCCAGCAGTTTAGCGCAGGGGGCCGGTTCACCCCTCCACTTT

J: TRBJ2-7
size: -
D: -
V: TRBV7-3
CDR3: CASSLQQGSSYEQYF
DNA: TGTGCCAGCAGCCTCCAACAGGGTAGCTCCTACGAGCAGTACTTC

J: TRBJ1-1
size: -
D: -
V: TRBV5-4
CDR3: CASRPSWTANTEAFF
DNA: TGTGCCAGCAGGCCATCCTGGACAGCGAACACTGAAGCTTTCTTT

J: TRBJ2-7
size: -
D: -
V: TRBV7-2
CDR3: CASSLNGPNEQYF
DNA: TGTGCCAGCAGCTTGAACGGTCCCAACGAGCAGTACTTC

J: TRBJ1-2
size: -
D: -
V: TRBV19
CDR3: CASSLQAGGSANYGYTF
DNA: TGTGCCAGTAGTCTTCAAGCGGGGGGTTCAGCTAACTATGGCTACACCTTC

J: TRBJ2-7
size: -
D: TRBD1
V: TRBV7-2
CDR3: CASSLAGQGAMYEQYF
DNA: TGTGCCAGCAGCTTAGCTGGACAGGGGGCTATGTACGAGCAGTACTTC

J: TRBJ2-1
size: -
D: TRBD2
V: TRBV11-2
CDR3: CASSPPGAGSSSYNEQFF
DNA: TGTGCCAGCAGCCCTCCCGGAGCGGGGAGTAGCTCCTACAATGAGCAGTTCTTC

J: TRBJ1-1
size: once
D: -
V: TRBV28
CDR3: CASSLSVWETRAFF
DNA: TGTGCCAGCAGTTTATCGGTGTGGGAGACAAGGGCTTTCTTT

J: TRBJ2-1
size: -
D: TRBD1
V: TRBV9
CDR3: CASSETTGGAVGQFF
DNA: TGTGCCAGCAGCGAAACGACAGGGGGAGCTGTTGGGCAGTTCTTC

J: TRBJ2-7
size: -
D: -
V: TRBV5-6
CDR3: CASSFSQQGWIEQYF
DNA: TGTGCCAGCAGCTTTTCCCAACAGGGCTGGATTGAGCAGTACTTC

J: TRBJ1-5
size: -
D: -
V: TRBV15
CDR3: CATSSRTGNQPQHF
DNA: TGTGCCACCAGCAGCAGAACAGGGAATCAGCCCCAGCATTTT

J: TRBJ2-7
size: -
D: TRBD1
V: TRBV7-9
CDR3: CASSFDRGTGYEQYF
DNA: TGTGCCAGCAGCTTTGACAGGGGCACGGGCTACGAGCAGTACTTC

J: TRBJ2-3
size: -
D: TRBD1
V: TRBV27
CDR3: CASSLLPGQGAPDTQYF
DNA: TGTGCCAGCAGTTTACTGCCGGGACAGGGGGCCCCAGATACGCAGTATTTT

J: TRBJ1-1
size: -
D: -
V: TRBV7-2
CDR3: CASSALLGGTEAFF
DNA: TGTGCCAGCAGCGCTCTTCTGGGAGGCACTGAAGCTTTCTTT

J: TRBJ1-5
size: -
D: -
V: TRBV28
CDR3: CAAGRINQPQHF
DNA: TGTGCCGCGGGGCGTATCAATCAGCCCCAGCATTTT